The source of this TCR beta chain is a study of breast tumors, draining lymph nodes, adjacent tissues. General study points: Compared with lymph nodes, tumors were less diverse; compared with nontumor tissue, more.

TCRdb ran MiXCR on the multiplex PCR reads and lists one entry per CDR3 protein. The sample holds tens of thousands of distinct CDR3 sequences, approximately 28% seen once. Samples came from axillary lymph nodes draining the breast cancer. Many counts were recorded for this clonotype. Its antigen is currently unknown. The CDR3 sequence is 18 residues long. The V gene lost 0 bases and the J gene lost 0 bases, with 12 bases spanning the gap. The germline gives CDR1 LGHNA, CDR2 YSLEER. The chain combines TRBV4-3 with TRBJ2-6; D perhaps matches TRBD1 (5 bases). The source of this sequence is a female donor with breast cancer. Some clones in this sample may be carry-over from other donors' samples. Sequenced material: axillary lymph node tissue. In DNA form, the CDR3 reads TGCGCCAGCAGCCAAGACCACAGGATAAACTCTGGGGCCAACGTCCTGACTTTC. Translating gives CASSQDHRINSGANVLTF.